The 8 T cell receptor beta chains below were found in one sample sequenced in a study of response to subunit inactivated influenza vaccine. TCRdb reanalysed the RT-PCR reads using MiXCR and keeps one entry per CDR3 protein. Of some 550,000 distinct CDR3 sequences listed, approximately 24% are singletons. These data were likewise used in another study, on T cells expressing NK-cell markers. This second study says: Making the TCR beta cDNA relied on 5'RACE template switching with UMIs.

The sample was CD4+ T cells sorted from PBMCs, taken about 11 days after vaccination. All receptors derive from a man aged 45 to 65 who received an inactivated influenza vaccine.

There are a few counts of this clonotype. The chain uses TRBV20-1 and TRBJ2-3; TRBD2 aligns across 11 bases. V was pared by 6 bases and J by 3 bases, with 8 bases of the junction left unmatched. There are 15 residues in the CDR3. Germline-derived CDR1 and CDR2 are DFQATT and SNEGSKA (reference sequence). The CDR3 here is CSASLAGGSTDTQYF. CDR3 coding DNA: TGCAGTGCGTCGCTAGCGGGAGGAAGTACAGATACGCAGTATTTT.

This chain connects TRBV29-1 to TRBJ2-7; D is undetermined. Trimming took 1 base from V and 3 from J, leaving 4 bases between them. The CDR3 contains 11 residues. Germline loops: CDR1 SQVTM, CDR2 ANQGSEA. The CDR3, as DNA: TGCAGCGTTGAAGTTAACTACGAGCAGTACTTC. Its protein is CSVEVNYEQYF.

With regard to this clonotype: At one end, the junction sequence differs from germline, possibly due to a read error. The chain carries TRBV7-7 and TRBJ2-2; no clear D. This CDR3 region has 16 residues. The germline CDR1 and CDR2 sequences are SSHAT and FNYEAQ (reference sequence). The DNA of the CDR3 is TGTGCTAGCAGCACCCGGACCGCCCCGAACACCGGGGAGCTGTTTTTT. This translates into CASSTRTAPNTGELFF.

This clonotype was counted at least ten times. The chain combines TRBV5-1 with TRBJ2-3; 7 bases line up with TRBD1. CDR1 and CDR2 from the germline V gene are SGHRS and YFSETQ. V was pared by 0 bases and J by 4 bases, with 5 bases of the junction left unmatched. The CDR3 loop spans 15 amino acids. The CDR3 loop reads CASSLAGQGADTQYF. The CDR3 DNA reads TGCGCCAGCAGCTTGGCCGGGCAGGGGGCAGATACGCAGTATTTT.

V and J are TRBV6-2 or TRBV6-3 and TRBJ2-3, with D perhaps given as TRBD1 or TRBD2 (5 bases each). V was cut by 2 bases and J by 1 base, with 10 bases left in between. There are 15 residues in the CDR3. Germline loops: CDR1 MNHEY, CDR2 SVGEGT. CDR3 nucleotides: TGTGCCAGCAGTTACCTTTCGGGGCGCACAGATACGCAGTATTTT. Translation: CASSYLSGRTDTQYF.

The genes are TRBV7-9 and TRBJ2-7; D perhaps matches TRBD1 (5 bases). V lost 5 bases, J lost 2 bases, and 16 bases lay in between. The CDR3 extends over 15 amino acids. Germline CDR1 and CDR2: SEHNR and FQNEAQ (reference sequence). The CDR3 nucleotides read TGTGCCAGCAGCCACCCCCGACAGTCAGCCTACGAGCAGTACTTC. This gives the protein CASSHPRQSAYEQYF.

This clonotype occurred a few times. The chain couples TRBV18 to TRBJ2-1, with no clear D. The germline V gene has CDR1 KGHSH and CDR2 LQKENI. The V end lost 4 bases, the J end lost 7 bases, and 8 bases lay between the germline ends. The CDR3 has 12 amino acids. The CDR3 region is CASSRQQNEQFF. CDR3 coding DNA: TGTGCCAGCTCACGGCAGCAAAATGAGCAGTTCTTC. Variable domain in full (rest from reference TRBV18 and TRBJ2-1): NAGVMQNPRHLVRRRGQEARLRCSPMKGHSHVYWYRQLPEEGLKFMVYLQKENIIDESGMPKERFSAEFPKEGPSILRIQQVVRGDSAAYFCASSRQQNEQFFGPGTRLTVL.

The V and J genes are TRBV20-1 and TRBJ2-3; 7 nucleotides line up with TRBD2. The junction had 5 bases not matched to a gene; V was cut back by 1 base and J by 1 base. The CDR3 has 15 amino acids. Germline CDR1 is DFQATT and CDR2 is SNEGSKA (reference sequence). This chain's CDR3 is CSARAERGRTDTQYF. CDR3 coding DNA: TGCAGTGCTAGAGCGGAGCGGGGCCGCACAGATACGCAGTATTTT.